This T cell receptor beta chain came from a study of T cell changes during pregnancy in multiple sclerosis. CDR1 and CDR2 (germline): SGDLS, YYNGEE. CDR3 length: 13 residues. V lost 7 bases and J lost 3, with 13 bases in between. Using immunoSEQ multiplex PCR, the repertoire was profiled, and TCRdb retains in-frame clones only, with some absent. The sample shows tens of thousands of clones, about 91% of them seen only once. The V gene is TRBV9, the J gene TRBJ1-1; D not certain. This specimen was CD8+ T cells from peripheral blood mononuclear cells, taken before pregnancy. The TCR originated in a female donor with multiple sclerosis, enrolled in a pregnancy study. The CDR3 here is CASGLGADTEAFF. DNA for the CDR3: TGTGCCAGCGGGTTGGGTGCGGACACTGAAGCTTTCTTT.